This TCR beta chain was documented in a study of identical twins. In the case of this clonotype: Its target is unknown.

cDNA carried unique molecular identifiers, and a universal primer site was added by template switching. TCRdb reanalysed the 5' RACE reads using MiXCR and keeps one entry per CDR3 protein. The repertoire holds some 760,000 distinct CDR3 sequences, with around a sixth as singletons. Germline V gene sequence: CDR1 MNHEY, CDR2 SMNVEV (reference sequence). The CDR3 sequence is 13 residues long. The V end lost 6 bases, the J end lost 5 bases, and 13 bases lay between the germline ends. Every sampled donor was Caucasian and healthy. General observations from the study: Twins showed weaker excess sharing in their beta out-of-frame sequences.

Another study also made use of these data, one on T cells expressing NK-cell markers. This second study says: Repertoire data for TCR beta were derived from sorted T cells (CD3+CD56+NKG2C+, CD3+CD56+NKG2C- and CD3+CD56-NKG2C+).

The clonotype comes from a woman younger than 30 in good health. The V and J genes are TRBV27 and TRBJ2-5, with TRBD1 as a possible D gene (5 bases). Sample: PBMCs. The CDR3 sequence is CASRSRVGETQYF. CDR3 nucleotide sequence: TGTGCCAGCAGGTCCAGGGTAGGGGAGACCCAGTACTTC.